In this sample, the clone carrying this T cell receptor (beta chain) turned up once. The antigen is unknown. Sequencing used immunoSEQ multiplex PCR; TCRdb keeps in-frame clones, though not all of them. In the table there are 50,000 to 80,000 clones, roughly 95% of which are singletons. The V end lost 1 base, the J end lost 3 bases, and 12 bases lay between the germline ends. CDR3 length: 15 amino acids. Germline V lookup: CDR1 LGHNA, CDR2 YNFKEQ. This record belongs to a study of brain T cells in children with intractable seizures. Points from the study as a whole: Absence of clones before surgery may stem from lower sequencing depth. HCMV serostatus was not known, and viral specificity came from CDR3 similarity only.

Surgery cases with the highest brain T cell transcript signatures were chosen for sequencing. Pre-surgery treatment included at least one anti-epileptic drug. This sequence joins TRBV4-2 and TRBJ1-2, with unresolved D. This specimen was peripheral blood, taken at surgery. This receptor was obtained from a boy in the first two years of life with focal cortical dysplasia and intractable seizures. CDR3 in amino acids: CASSQVHSLYYGYTF. CDR3 nucleotides: TGTGCCAGCAGCCAAGTTCACAGCCTTTACTATGGCTACACCTTC.